The clone carrying this T cell receptor (beta chain) turned up a few times. What it recognizes is unknown. Not enrolled were patients with uncontrolled infection, other autoimmune disease, pregnancy or lactation. Around 9.8 ml fresh peripheral blood yielded the PBMCs. The CDR3 consists of 12 residues. V was trimmed by 3 bases and J by 7 bases, leaving 12 bases between them. Germline assignment: CDR1 GTSNPN and CDR2 SVGIG (reference sequence). This sample was included in a study of T cells in Graves' hyperthyroidism and ophthalmopathy. Authors of the study amplified TCR beta CDR3 regions from RNA transcripts. During a first-round RT-PCR of the TCR CDR3, the HTBI primer set was used. TCRdb passed the multiplex PCR reads through MiXCR, listing each CDR3 protein once. The sample yields about 300,000 distinct CDR3 sequences, approximately 26% seen once. Study results and limitations: Blood samples included most of the expanded thyroid clonotypes exceeding 0.001.

This clonotype originated in a middle-aged man with Graves' hyperthyroidism that later progressed to Graves' ophthalmopathy. Specimen: blood. The chain links TRBV30 to TRBJ1-2, with D uncertain. CDR3 coding DNA: TGTGCCTGGAGCCCGCGGACCTCTGGCTACACCTTC. It yields the protein CAWSPRTSGYTF.